Below, one T cell receptor (beta chain) is given with its context. What it binds is unknown. This record belongs to a study of early T cells in non-severe SARS-CoV-2 infection. Study context: Chains from this unsorted whole-blood bulk RNA could not be paired.

Unique molecular identifiers were attached to individual cDNA molecules. TCRdb re-derived calls from the 5' RACE reads in MiXCR, one entry per CDR3 protein. The data contain around 58,000 distinct CDR3 sequences, around 7.7% of them seen just once; the ten biggest clones take up roughly a tenth. Study-level results: Private and CD4 specificities were missed by VDJdb matching, skewed to anti-spike CD8.

The V and J ends lost 4 bases and 2 bases, in that order; junction bases with no gene match: 6. Germline V lookup: CDR1 SQVTM, CDR2 ANQGSEA. CDR3 length: 16 residues. This receptor was obtained from an adult who was a healthcare worker with PCR-confirmed SARS-CoV-2 infection or an uninfected control (not recorded which). V and J are TRBV29-1 and TRBJ2-6; 9 nucleotides match TRBD1. The specimen was whole blood, collected at baseline. Here the CDR3 DNA reads TGCAGCGTTGCGGGGACAGGGTCGGCTGGGGCCAACGTCCTGACTTTC. Translated, it gives CSVAGTGSAGANVLTF.